These 2 T cell receptor beta chains were sequenced from one sample in a study of control samples from healthy donors and cancer patients. This table comes from immunoSEQ multiplex PCR, and its TCRdb copy is limited to in-frame clones, with some not included. The sample contains some 98,000 clones, roughly 80% of which appear only once. Sequencing was performed on PBMCs. The receptors shown here come from a man between 65 and 85 years old with lung cancer.

This clone was counted a single time. The chain links TRBV5-5 to TRBJ2-2, with D uncertain. Germline CDR1 SGHKS, CDR2 YYEKEE (reference sequence). The CDR3 has 15 residues. V was shortened by 1 base and J by 1 base, with 8 bases between the two germline ends. The CDR3 bases are TGTGCCAGCAGCTTGTACTCGGAGAACACCGGGGAGCTGTTTTTT. The encoded protein is CASSLYSENTGELFF.

V gene TRBV19 combines with J gene TRBJ2-3; D may be TRBD1 (5 bases). The CDR3 runs 16 residues. The germline gives CDR1 LNHDA, CDR2 SQIVND (reference sequence). Deletions cut 3 bases from V and 4 bases from J, with 17 bases between. The CDR3 sequence is CASSITRVIAPDTQYF. In nucleotides, the CDR3 is TGTGCCAGTAGTATTACCAGGGTCATAGCCCCAGATACGCAGTATTTT.